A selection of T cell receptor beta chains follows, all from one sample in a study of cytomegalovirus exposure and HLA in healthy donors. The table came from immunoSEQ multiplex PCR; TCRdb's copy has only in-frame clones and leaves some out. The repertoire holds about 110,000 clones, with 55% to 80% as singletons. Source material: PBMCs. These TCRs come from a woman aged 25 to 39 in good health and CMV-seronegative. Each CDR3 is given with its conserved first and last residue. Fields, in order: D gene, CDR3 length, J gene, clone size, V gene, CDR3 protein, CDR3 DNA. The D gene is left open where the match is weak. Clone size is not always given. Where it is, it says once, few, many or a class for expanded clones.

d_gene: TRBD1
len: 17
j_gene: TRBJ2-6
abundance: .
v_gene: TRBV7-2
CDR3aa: CASRTGGLRDGANVLTF
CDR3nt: TGTGCCAGCCGTACAGGGGGCCTCCGGGATGGGGCCAACGTCCTGACTTTC

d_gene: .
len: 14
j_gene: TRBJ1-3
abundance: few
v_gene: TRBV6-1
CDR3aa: CASSEAAAGNTIYF
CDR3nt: TGTGCCAGCAGTGAGGCGGCAGCTGGAAACACCATATATTTT

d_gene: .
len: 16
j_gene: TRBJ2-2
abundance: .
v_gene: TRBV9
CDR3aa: CASSPRRARNTGELFF
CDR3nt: TGTGCCAGCAGCCCCCGGAGGGCCAGGAACACCGGGGAGCTGTTTTTT

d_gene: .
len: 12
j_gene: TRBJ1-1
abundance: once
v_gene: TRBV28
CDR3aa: CASSFSRTEAFF
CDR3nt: TGTGCCAGCAGTTTTTCGCGCACTGAAGCTTTCTTT

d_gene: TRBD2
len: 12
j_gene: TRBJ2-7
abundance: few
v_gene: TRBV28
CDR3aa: CASSLKAGAQYF
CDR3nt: TGTGCCAGCAGTTTAAAGGCGGGAGCACAGTACTTC

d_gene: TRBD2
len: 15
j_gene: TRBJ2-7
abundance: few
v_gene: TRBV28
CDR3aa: CASTSPTSGSYEQYF
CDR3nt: TGTGCCAGCACTTCTCCAACTAGCGGGAGCTACGAGCAGTACTTC

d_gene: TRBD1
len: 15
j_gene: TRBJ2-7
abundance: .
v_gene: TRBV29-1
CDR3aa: CSVVLARGQAYEQYF
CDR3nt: TGCAGCGTTGTTTTAGCTAGGGGACAGGCCTACGAGCAGTACTTC

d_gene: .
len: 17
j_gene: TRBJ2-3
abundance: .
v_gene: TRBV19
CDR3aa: CASSNRGSGSSTDTQYF
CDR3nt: TGTGCCAGTAGTAACCGGGGCAGCGGGTCTAGCACAGATACGCAGTATTTT

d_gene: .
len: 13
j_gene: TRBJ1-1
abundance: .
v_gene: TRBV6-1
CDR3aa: CASTLSVNTEAFF
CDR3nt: TGTGCCAGCACATTATCAGTGAACACTGAAGCTTTCTTT

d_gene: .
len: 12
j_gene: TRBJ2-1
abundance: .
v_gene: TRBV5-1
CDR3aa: CASSKTDNEQFF
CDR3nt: TGCGCCAGCAGCAAGACTGACAATGAGCAGTTCTTC

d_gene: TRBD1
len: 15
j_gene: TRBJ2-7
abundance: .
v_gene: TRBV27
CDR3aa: CASSLVGQILYEQYF
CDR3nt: TGTGCCAGCAGTTTGGTGGGACAGATACTCTACGAGCAGTACTTC

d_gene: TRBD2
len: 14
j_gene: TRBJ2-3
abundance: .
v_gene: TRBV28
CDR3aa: CASTTSGRTDTQYF
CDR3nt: TGTGCCAGCACTACTAGCGGCCGCACAGATACGCAGTATTTT

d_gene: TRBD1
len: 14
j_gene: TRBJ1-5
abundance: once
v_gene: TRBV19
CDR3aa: CASSIGQGWQPQHF
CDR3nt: TGTGCCAGTAGTATCGGACAGGGATGGCAGCCCCAGCATTTT

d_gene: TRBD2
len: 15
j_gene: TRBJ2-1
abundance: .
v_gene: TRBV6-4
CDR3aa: CASSDSSGSYNEQFF
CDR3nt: TGTGCCAGCAGTGACTCTAGCGGGAGCTACAATGAGCAGTTCTTC

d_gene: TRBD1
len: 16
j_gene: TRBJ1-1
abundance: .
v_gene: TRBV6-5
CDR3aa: CASSYGTGVLNTEAFF
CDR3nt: TGTGCCAGCAGTTACGGGACAGGGGTTTTGAACACTGAAGCTTTCTTT

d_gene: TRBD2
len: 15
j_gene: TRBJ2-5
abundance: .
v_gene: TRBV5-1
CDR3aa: CASQTGSGRGETQYF
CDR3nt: TGCGCCAGCCAAACGGGGAGCGGGAGGGGTGAGACCCAGTACTTC

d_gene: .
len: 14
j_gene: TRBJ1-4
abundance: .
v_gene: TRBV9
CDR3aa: CASSVEPANEKLFF
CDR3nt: TGTGCCAGCAGCGTAGAACCGGCTAATGAAAAACTGTTTTTT

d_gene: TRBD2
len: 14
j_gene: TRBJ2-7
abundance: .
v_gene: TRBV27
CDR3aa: CASSLGLADYEQYF
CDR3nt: TGTGCCAGCAGTTTAGGCCTAGCGGACTACGAGCAGTACTTC

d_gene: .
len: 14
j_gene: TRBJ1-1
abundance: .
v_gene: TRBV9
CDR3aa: CASSPTTVHTEAFF
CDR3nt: TGTGCCAGCAGCCCCACGACAGTCCACACTGAAGCTTTCTTT

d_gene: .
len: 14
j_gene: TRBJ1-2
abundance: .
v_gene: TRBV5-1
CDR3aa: CASSLAEVSYGYTF
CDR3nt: TGCGCCAGCAGCTTGGCCGAGGTTTCCTACGGCTACACCTTC

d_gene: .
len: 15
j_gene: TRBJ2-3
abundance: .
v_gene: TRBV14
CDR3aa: CASSQQQGWTDTQYF
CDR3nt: TGTGCCAGCAGCCAACAACAGGGCTGGACAGATACGCAGTATTTT

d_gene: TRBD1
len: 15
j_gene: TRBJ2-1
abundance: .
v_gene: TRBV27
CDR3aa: CASSLDRGLYNEQFF
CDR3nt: TGTGCCAGCAGTTTAGACAGGGGGCTTTACAATGAGCAGTTCTTC

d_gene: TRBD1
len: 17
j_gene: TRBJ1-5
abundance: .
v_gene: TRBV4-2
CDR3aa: CASSQETGAGGNQPQHF
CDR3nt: TGTGCCAGCAGCCAAGAGACAGGGGCCGGTGGCAATCAGCCCCAGCATTTT

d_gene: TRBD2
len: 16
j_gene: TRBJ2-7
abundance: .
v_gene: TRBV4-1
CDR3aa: CASSQALAGNTYEQYF
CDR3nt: TGCGCCAGCAGCCAAGCACTAGCGGGGAATACCTACGAGCAGTACTTC

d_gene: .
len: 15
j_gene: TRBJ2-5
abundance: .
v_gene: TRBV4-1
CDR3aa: CASSQFRGSKETQYF
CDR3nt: TGCGCCAGCAGCCAGTTTCGGGGGTCAAAAGAGACCCAGTACTTC

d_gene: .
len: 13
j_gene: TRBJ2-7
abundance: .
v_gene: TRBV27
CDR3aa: CASSFFPSYEQYF
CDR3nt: TGTGCCAGCAGTTTCTTCCCCTCCTACGAGCAGTACTTC

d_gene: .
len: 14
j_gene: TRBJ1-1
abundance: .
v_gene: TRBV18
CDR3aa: CASSSHAGNTEAFF
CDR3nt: TGTGCCAGCTCATCACACGCAGGGAACACTGAAGCTTTCTTT

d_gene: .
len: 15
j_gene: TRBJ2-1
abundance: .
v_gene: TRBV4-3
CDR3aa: CASSQVGGSYNEQFF
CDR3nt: TGCGCCAGCAGCCAAGTCGGGGGTTCCTACAATGAGCAGTTCTTC

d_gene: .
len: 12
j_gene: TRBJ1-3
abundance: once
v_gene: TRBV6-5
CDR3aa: CASHSRADTIYF
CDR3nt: TGTGCCAGCCATTCCCGCGCTGACACCATATATTTT

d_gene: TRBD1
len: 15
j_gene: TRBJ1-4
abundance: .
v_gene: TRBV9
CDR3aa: CASSTSDRGGEKLFF
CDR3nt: TGTGCCAGCAGCACCTCTGACAGGGGAGGCGAAAAACTGTTTTTT

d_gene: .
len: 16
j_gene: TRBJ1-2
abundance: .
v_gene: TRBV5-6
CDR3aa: CASSPPGGAGNYGYTF
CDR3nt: TGTGCCAGCAGCCCGCCGGGGGGGGCAGGTAACTATGGCTACACCTTC

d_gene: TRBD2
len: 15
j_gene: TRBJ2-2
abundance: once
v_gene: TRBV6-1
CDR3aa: CASSELAGNTGELFF
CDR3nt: TGTGCCAGCAGTGAACTAGCGGGGAACACCGGGGAGCTGTTTTTT

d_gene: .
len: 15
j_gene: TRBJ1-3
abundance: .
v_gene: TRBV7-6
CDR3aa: CASSLRGDPGNTIYF
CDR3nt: TGTGCCAGCAGCTTGCGGGGGGATCCGGGAAACACCATATATTTT

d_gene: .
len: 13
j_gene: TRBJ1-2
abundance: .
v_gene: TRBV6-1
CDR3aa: CASSEVAVKGYTF
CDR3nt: TGTGCCAGCAGTGAAGTGGCAGTGAAAGGCTACACCTTC

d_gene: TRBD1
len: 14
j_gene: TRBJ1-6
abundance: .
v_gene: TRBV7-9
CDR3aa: CASSSGGLNSPLHF
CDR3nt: TGTGCCAGCAGCTCAGGGGGCTTGAATTCACCCCTCCACTTT

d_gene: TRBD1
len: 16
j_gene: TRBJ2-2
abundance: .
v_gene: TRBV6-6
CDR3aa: CASSPRTGLDTGELFF
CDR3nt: TGTGCCAGCAGTCCTCGGACAGGGCTGGACACCGGGGAGCTGTTTTTT

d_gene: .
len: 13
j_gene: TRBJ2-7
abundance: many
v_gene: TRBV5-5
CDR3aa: CASSLEDSYEQYF
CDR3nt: TGTGCCAGCAGCTTGGAGGACAGCTACGAGCAGTACTTC

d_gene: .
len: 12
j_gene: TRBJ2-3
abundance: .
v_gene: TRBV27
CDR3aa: CASRQGSDTQYF
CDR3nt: TGTGCCAGCAGGCAGGGTTCAGATACGCAGTATTTT

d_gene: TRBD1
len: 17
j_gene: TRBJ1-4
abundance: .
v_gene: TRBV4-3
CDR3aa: CASSQQSGQAPNEKLFF
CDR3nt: TGCGCCAGCAGCCAACAGTCAGGACAGGCCCCTAATGAAAAACTGTTTTTT

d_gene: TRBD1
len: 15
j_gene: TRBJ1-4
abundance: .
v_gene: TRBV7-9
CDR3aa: CASSLGDRDNEKLFF
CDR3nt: TGTGCCAGCAGCTTAGGGGACAGGGATAATGAAAAACTGTTTTTT

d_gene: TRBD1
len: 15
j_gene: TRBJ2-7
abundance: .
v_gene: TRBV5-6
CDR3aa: CASSSGTGGIYEQYF
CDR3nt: TGTGCCAGCAGTTCCGGGACAGGGGGGATCTACGAGCAGTACTTC